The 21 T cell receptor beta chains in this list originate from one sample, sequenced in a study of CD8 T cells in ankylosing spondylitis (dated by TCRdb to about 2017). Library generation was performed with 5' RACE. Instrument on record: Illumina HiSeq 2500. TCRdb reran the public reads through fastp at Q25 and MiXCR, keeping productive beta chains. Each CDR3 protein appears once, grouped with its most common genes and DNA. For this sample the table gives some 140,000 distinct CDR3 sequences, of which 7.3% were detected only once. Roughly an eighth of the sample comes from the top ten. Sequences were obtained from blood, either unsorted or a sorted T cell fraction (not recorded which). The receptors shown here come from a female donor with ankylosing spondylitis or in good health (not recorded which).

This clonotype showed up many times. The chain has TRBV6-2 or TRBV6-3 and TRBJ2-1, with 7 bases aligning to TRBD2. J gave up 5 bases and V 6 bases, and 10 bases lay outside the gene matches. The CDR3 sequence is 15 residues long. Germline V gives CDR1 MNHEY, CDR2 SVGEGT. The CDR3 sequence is CASRPAGVPDNEQFF. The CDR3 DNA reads TGTGCCAGCAGACCGGCGGGGGTTCCGGACAATGAGCAGTTCTTC.

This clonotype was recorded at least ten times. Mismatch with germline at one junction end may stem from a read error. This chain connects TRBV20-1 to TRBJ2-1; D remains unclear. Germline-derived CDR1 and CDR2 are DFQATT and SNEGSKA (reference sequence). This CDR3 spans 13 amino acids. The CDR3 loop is CSARDTSMPEQFF. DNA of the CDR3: TGCAGTGCCAGAGACACCTCAATGCCTGAGCAGTTCTTC.

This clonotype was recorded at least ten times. CDR3 amino acids: CASSSEIGAPLHF. The CDR3 DNA reads TGTGCCAGCAGTTCAGAAATCGGGGCACCCCTCCACTTT. The gene calls are TRBV6-5 and TRBJ1-6; D unresolved. The V and J ends lost 4 bases and 11 bases respectively, with 12 bases between them. The CDR3 has 13 amino acids. Germline CDR1 and CDR2: MNHEY and SVGAGI.

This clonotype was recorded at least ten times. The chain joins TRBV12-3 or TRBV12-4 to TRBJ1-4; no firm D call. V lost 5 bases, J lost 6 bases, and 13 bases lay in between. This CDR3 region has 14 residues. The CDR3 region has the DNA TGTGCCAGCAGTATACAGCTTTCTGATGAAAAACTGTTTTTT. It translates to CASSIQLSDEKLFF.

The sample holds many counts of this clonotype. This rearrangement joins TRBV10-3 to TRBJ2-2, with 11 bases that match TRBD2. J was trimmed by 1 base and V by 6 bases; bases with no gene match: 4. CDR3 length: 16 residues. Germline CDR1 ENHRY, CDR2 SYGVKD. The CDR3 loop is CAISTGLAGNTGELFF. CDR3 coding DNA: TGTGCCATCAGCACCGGACTAGCGGGGAACACCGGGGAGCTGTTTTTT.

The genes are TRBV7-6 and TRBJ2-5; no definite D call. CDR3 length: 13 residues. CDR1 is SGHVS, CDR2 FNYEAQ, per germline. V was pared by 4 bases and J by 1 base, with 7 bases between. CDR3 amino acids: CASSWTIQETQYF. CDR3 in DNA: TGTGCCAGCAGCTGGACCATCCAAGAGACCCAGTACTTC.

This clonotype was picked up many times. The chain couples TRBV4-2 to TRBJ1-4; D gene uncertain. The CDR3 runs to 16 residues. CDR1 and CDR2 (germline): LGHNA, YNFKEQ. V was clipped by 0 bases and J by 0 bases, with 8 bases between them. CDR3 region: CASSQDERPTNEKLFF. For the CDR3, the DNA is TGTGCCAGCAGCCAAGACGAGCGGCCAACTAATGAAAAACTGTTTTTT.

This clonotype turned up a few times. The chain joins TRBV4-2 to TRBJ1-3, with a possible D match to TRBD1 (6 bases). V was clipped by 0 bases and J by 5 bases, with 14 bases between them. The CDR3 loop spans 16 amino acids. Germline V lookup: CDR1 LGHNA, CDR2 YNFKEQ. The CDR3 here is CASSQDCGRGRNTIYF. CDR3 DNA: TGTGCCAGCAGCCAAGATTGTGGCAGGGGTAGAAACACCATATATTTT.

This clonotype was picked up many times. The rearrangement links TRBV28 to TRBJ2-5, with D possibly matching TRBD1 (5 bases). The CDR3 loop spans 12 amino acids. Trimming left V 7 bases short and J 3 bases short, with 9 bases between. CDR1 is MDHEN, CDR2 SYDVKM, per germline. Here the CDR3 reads CASKGVEETQYF. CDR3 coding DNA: TGTGCCAGCAAAGGGGTGGAAGAGACCCAGTACTTC.

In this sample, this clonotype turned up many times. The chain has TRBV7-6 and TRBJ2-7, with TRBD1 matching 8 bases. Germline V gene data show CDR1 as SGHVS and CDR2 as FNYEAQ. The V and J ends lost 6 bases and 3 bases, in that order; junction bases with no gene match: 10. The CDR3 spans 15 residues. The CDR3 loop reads CASSRTGTGLYEQYF. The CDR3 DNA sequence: TGTGCCAGCAGTCGAACCGGGACAGGACTCTACGAGCAGTACTTC.

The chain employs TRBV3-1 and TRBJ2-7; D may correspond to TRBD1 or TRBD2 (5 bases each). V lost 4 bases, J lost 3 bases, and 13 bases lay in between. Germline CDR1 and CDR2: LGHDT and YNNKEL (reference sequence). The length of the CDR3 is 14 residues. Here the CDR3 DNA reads TGTGCCAGCAGCCCTCGGGGACGTAACTACGAGCAGTACTTC. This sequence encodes CASSPRGRNYEQYF.

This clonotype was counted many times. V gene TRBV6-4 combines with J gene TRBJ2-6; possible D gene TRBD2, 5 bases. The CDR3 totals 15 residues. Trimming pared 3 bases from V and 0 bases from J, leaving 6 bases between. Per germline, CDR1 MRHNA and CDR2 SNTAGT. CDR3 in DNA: TGTGCCAGCAGTGATCGGGGCTCTGGGGCCAACGTCCTGACTTTC. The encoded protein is CASSDRGSGANVLTF.

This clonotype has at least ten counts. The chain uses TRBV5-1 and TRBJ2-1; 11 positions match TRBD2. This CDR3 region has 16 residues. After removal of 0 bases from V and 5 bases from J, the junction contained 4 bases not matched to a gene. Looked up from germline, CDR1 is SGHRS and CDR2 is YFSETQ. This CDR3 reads CASSLAGTSGHNEQFF. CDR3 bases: TGCGCCAGCAGCTTGGCCGGGACTAGCGGACACAATGAGCAGTTCTTC.

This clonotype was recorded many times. CDR3: CASKGGGSSYEQYF. The CDR3 region has the DNA TGTGCCAGCAAAGGAGGGGGGAGCTCCTACGAGCAGTACTTC. The chain has TRBV28 and TRBJ2-7, with D perhaps TRBD1 or TRBD2 (6 bases each). The V gene's germline CDR1 is MDHEN and CDR2 SYDVKM. This CDR3 has 14 amino acids. Trimming cost V 7 bases and J 0 bases, with 13 bases left between them. Full variable domain (remainder filled in from reference TRBV28 and TRBJ2-7): DVKVTQSSRYLVKRTGEKVFLECVQDMDHENMFWYRQDPGLGLRLIYFSYDVKMKEKGDIPEGYSVSREKKERFSLILESASTNQTSMYLCASKGGGSSYEQYFGPGTRLTVT.

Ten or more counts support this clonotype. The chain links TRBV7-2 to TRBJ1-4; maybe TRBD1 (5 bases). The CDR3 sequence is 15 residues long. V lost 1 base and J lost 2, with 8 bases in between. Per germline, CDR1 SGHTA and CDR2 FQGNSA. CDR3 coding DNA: TGTGCCAGCAGCTTAGTTAGGGGTACTAATGAAAAACTGTTTTTT. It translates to CASSLVRGTNEKLFF.

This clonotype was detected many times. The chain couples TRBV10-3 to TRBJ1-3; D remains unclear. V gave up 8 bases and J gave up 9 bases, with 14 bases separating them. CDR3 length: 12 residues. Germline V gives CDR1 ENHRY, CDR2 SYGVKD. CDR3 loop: CAILKDGGTIYF. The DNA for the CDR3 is TGTGCCATCCTCAAGGACGGCGGCACCATATATTTT.

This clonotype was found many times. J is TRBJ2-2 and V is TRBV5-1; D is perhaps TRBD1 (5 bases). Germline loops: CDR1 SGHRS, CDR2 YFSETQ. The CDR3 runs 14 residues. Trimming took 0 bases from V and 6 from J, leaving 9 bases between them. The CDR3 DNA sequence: TGCGCCAGCAGCTTGGCAGGGTTCGCCGGGGAGCTGTTTTTT. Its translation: CASSLAGFAGELFF.

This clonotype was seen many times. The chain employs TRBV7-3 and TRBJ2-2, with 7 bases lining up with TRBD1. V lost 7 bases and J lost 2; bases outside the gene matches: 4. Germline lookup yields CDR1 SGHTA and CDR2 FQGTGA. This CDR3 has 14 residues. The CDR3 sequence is CASTWDSNTGELFF. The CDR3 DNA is TGTGCCAGCACCTGGGACAGCAACACCGGGGAGCTGTTTTTT.

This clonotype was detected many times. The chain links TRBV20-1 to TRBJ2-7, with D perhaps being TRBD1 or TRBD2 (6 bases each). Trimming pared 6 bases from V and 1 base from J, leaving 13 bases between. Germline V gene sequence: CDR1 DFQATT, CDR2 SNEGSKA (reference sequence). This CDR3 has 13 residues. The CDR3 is CSARGDTSYEQYF. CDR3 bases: TGCAGTGCCCGCGGGGACACGTCCTACGAGCAGTACTTC.

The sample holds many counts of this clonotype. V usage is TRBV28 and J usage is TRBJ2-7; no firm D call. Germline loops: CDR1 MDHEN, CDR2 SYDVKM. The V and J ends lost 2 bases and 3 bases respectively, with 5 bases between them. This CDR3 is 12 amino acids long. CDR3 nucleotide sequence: TGTGCCAGCAGTTTACAGCTCTACGAGCAGTACTTC. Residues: CASSLQLYEQYF. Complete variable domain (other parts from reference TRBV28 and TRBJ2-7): DVKVTQSSRYLVKRTGEKVFLECVQDMDHENMFWYRQDPGLGLRLIYFSYDVKMKEKGDIPEGYSVSREKKERFSLILESASTNQTSMYLCASSLQLYEQYFGPGTRLTVT.

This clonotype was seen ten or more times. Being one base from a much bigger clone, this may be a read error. The CDR3 sequence is CSVRALLAGGATRTDTQYF. Written as DNA, the CDR3 is TGCAGTGTTAGAGCCCTCCTAGCGGGGGGGGCTACGCGCACAGATACGCAGTATTTT. This chain joins TRBV20-1 and TRBJ2-3; 12 bases match TRBD2. Germline CDR1 DFQATT, CDR2 SNEGSKA (reference sequence). The CDR3 consists of 19 residues.